These 8 T cell receptor beta chains share one sample of origin, sequenced in a study of shared clonotypes between healthy human individuals (dated by TCRdb to about 2020). The library was obtained by the immunoSEQ multiplex PCR assay. The clones in this table, taken by TCRdb from immuneACCESS, are in-frame only. Not every clone is retained; where verified, under half of the shortfall comes from an unresolved V gene, and the cause of the rest is unknown. This sample holds fewer than 2.5 million clones; more than 85% were observed only once. Clones ranked in the top ten supply 0.35% to 0.45% of the sample. The sample taken for sequencing was naive CD4+ T cells from PBMCs. The intended sense of this specimen's cell subset or site label: CD45RA+ positively selected. Source of these receptors: a young man in good health. Some clones in this sample may be carry-over from other donors' samples.

V is TRBV4-2 and J is TRBJ1-2; D remains ambiguous. The CDR3 is 14 amino acids. The V gene lost 0 bases and the J gene lost 3 bases, with 8 bases spanning the gap. Germline V gene lookup returns CDR1 LGHNA and CDR2 YNFKEQ. In nucleotides, the CDR3 is TGTGCCAGCAGCCAAGATAGGAGAGACTATGGCTACACCTTC. Translating gives CASSQDRRDYGYTF.

On this clone: The identical CDR3 is also encoded by other nucleotide sequences in the sample. The J gene is TRBJ2-3, the V gene TRBV20-1; D not resolved. The length of the CDR3 is 11 residues. The germline gives CDR1 DFQATT, CDR2 SNEGSKA (reference sequence). V was clipped by 3 bases and J by 6 bases, with 7 bases between them. CDR3 bases: TGCAGTGCTAGTCAGCCGGATACGCAGTATTTT. It encodes CSASQPDTQYF.

This sequence joins TRBV29-1 and TRBJ1-5, with a weak D call TRBD1 (5 bases). Germline CDR1 and CDR2: SQVTM and ANQGSEA. The CDR3 spans 13 residues. V lost 6 bases and J 7 bases, leaving 16 bases between the germline ends. The CDR3 loop is CSVGGLQGQPQHF. The CDR3 nucleotides are TGCAGCGTCGGTGGCCTCCAGGGACAGCCCCAGCATTTT.

The rearrangement links TRBV4-3 to TRBJ1-1, with D perhaps matching TRBD1 (6 bases). The CDR3 spans 15 residues. V lost 4 bases, J lost 4 bases, and 16 bases lay in between. Germline values: CDR1 LGHNA, CDR2 YSLEER. In DNA form, the CDR3 reads TGCGCCAGCAGCCGGTGGGGGGCCGGGGGCACTGAAGCTTTCTTT. It translates to CASSRWGAGGTEAFF.

To note about this clone: Different DNA sequences within this sample yield the same CDR3. The V call is TRBV20-1, the J call TRBJ1-1; no firm D call. The CDR3 loop spans 11 amino acids. Trimming took off 6 bases at V and 2 bases at J, with 7 bases between the two ends. The germline CDR1 and CDR2 sequences are DFQATT and SNEGSKA (reference sequence). This chain's CDR3 is CSAGGNTEAFF. The DNA of the CDR3 is TGCAGTGCAGGAGGCAACACTGAAGCTTTCTTT.

The chain combines TRBV10-3 with TRBJ2-1; D is possibly TRBD1 or TRBD2 (6 bases each). Trimming took off 8 bases at V and 6 bases at J, with 17 bases between the two ends. CDR3 length: 14 residues. The V gene's germline CDR1 is ENHRY and CDR2 SYGVKD. CDR3 sequence reads: CAISRREGGNEQFF. As DNA, the CDR3 is TGTGCCATCTCTCGGCGGGAAGGGGGCAATGAGCAGTTCTTC.

V usage is TRBV11-2 and J usage is TRBJ1-4, with a weak D call TRBD1 (6 bases). Germline CDR1 and CDR2: SGHAT and FQNNGV. CDR3 length: 15 amino acids. V was trimmed by 1 base and J by 8 bases, leaving 14 bases between them. The DNA for the CDR3 is TGTGCCAGCAGCTTAGGGCGGGGGCCGGAGGAAAAACTGTTTTTT. Its protein is CASSLGRGPEEKLFF.

V and J are TRBV29-1 and TRBJ2-2, with D perhaps matching TRBD1 (6 bases). CDR1 is SQVTM and CDR2 is ANQGSEA in the germline V gene. Trimming took off 3 bases at V and 5 bases at J, with 13 bases between the two ends. The CDR3 is made up of 14 amino acids. The CDR3: CSVERGGGTGELFF. DNA of the CDR3: TGCAGCGTTGAGAGAGGGGGTGGAACCGGGGAGCTGTTTTTT.